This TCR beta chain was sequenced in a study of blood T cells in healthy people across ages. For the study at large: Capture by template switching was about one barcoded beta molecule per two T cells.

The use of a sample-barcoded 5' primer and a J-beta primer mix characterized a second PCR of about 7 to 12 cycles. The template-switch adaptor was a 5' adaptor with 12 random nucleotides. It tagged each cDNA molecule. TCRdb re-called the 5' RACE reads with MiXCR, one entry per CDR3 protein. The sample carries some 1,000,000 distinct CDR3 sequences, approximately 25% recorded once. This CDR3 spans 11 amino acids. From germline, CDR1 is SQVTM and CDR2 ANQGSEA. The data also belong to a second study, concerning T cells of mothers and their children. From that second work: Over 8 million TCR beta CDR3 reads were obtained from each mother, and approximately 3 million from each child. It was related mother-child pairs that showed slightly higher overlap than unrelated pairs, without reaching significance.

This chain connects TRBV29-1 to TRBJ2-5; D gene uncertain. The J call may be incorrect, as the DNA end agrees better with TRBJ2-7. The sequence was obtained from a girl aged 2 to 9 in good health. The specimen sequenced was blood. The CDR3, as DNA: TGCAGCGTTTTCCACGGCTACGAGCAGTACTTC. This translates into CSVFHGYEQYF.